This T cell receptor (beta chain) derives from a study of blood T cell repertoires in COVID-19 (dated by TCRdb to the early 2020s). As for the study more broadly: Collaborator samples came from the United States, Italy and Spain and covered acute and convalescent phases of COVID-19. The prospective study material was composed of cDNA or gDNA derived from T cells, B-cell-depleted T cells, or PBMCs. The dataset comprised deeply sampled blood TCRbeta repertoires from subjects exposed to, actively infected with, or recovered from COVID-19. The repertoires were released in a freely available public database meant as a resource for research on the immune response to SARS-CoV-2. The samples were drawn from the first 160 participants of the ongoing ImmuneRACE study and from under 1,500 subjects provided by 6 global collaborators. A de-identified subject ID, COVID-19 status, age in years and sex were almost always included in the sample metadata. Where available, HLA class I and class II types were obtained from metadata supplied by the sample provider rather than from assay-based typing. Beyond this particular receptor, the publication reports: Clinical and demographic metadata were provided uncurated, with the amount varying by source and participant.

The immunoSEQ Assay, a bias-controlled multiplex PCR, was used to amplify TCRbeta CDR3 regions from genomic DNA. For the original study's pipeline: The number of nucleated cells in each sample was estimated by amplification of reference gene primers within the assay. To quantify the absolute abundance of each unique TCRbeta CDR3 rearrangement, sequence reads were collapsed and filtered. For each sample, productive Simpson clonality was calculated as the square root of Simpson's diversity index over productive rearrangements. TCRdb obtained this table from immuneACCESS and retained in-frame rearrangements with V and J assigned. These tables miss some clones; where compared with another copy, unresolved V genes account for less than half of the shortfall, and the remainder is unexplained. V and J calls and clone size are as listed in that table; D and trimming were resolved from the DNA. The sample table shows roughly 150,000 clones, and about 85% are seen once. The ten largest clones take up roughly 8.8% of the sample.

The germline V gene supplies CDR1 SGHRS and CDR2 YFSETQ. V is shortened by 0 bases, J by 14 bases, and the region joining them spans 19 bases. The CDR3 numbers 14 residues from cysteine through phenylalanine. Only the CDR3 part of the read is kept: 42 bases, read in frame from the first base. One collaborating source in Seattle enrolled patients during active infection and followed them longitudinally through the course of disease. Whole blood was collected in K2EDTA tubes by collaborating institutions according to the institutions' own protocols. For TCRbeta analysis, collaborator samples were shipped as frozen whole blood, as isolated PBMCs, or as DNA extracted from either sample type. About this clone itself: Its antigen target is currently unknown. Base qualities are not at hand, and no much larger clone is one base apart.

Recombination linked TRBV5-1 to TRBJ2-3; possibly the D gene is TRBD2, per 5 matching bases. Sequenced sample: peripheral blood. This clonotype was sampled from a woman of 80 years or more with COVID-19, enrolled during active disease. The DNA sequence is TGCGCCAGCAGCTTGGAAAGCCGAAACGGGCGGGTGTATTTT. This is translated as CASSLESRNGRVYF.